This T cell receptor (beta chain) is from a study of OX40 agonist ivuxolimab in advanced cancers. Context from the whole study: Ivuxolimab was an agonistic, fully human IgG2 monoclonal antibody directed against OX40 (CD134), a costimulatory receptor. Prior anti-PD-1, anti-PD-L1 or anti-CTLA-4 therapy was permitted, and 40% to 50% of dose-escalation patients had received checkpoint inhibitors. Partial responses were achieved by three dose-escalation patients, of whom one had hepatocellular carcinoma and two had cutaneous melanoma. The paper covers the monotherapy dose-escalation part of the phase I ivuxolimab trial, which included N of about 50 patients. Intravenous ivuxolimab was administered to patients every 2 weeks at six dose levels: 0.01, 0.1, 0.3, 1.5, 3 and 10 mg/kg. Peripheral TCRbeta sequencing aimed to test whether ivuxolimab altered TCR sequence diversity and caused clonal T-cell expansion. The dose-escalation cohort was 82.7% male with a mean age of approximately 60 years, ranging from roughly 23 to 90. Of the 50 to 55 patients in dose escalation, some 20 had hepatocellular carcinoma, about 15 had melanoma, 9 had renal cell carcinoma and 9 had head and neck cancer. The full study reports these points: In the 0.1-3.0 mg/kg groups, partial responders were among the patients with the lowest normalized peripheral clonal expansion, particularly in CD8+ T cells. At doses from 0.1 to 3.0 mg/kg, clonal expansion was seen in both CD4+ and CD8+ blood T cells between baseline and week 6. Low levels of normalized T-cell clonal expansion were also seen in some patients who did not respond. On average, CD8+ T cells showed more expanded clones than CD4+ T cells after ivuxolimab. The antigen specificity of the peripheral T cells that underwent clonal expansion was not determined.

Genomic DNA was isolated from the sorted cells so that the TCRbeta CDR3 region could be sequenced. TCRbeta CDR3 regions were sequenced using the immunoSEQ Assay. TCRdb holds this immuneACCESS table with in-frame rearrangements only. Some clones are missing; in checked studies, unresolved V genes explain under half, and the rest has no known cause. The sample yields roughly 56,000 clones; roughly 80% were counted once. In total, the top ten clones hold about 3.9% of the sample. As regards this clone: Its recognized antigen is unknown. The record has no base qualities; no much larger clone is one base away.

The trial excluded patients who had a history of autoimmune disease or were on systemic immunosuppression. Peripheral blood for TCR sequencing was drawn from every dose cohort at baseline, at cycle 4 day 1 and at cycle 7 day 1. The samples were drawn from a first-in-human, open-label, multicenter phase I dose-escalation trial of ivuxolimab. Adults with locally advanced or metastatic melanoma, renal cell carcinoma, hepatocellular carcinoma or head and neck squamous cell carcinoma were enrolled in the trial. CD4+ and CD8+ T cells were sorted separately from peripheral blood before TCR sequencing. Reading from cysteine to phenylalanine, the CDR3 counts 13 amino acids. Only CDR3 DNA remains: 39 bases, in frame from the first base. Via the germline V gene, CDR1 is SNHLY and CDR2 FYNNEI. V gives up 5 bases and J gives up 4 bases, and the segment between their germline ends measures 11 bases.

This TCR came from an adult with an advanced solid tumor such as melanoma, head and neck, liver or kidney cancer. The material sequenced was CD4+ or CD8+ T cells sorted from blood, taken in a trial of the OX40 agonist ivuxolimab. The chain couples TRBV2 to TRBJ1-2; the D gene is perhaps TRBD1, from 5 matching bases. DNA sequence: TGTGCCAGCAGTCAGTGGGGGGGCTATGGCTACACCTTC. It codes for CASSQWGGYGYTF.